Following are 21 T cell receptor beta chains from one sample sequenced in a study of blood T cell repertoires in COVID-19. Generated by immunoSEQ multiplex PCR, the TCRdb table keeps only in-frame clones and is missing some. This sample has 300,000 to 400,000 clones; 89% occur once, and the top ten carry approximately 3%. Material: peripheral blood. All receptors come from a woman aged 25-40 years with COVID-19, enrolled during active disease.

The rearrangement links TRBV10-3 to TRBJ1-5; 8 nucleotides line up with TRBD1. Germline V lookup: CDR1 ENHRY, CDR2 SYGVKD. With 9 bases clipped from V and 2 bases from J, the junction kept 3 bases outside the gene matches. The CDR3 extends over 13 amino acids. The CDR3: CAIGGQGNQPQHF. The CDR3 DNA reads TGTGCCATAGGGGGACAGGGCAATCAGCCCCAGCATTTT.

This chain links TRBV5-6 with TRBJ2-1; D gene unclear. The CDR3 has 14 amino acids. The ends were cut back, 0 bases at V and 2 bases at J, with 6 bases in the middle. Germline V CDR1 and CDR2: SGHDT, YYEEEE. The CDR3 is CASSLALAYNEQFF. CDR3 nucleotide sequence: TGTGCCAGCAGCTTGGCCCTCGCCTACAATGAGCAGTTCTTC. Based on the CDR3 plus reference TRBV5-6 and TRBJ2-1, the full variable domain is DAGVTQSPTHLIKTRGQQVTLRCSPKSGHDTVSWYQQALGQGPQFIFQYYEEEERQRGNFPDRFSGHQFPNYSSELNVNALLLGDSALYLCASSLALAYNEQFFGPGTRLTVL.

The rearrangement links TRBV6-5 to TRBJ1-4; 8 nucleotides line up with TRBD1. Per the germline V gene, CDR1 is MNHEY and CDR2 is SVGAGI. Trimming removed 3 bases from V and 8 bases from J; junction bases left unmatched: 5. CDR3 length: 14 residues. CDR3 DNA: TGTGCCAGCAGTTATGGACAGGGCGGCGAAAAACTGTTTTTT. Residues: CASSYGQGGEKLFF.

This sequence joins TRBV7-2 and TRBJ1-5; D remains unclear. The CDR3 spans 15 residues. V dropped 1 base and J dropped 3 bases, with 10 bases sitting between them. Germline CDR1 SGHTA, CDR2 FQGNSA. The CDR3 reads CASSLVPVFNQPQHF. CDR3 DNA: TGTGCCAGCAGCTTAGTTCCAGTCTTCAATCAGCCCCAGCATTTT.

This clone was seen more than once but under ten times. CDR3 in amino acids: CASSEDGQGRQFF. In DNA form, the CDR3 reads TGTGCCAGCAGTGAGGATGGACAGGGGAGGCAGTTCTTC. The rearrangement links TRBV25-1 to TRBJ2-1; the match to TRBD1 covers 9 bases. CDR3 length equals 13 residues. The junction had 6 bases not matched to a gene; V was cut back by 3 bases and J by 12 bases. Looked up from germline, CDR1 is MGHDK and CDR2 is SYGVNS.

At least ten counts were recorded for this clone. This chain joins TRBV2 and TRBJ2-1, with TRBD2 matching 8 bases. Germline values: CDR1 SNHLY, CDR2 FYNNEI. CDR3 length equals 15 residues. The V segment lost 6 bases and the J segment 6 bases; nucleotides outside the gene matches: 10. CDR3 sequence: CASSYSGVLGNEQFF. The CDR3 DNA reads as TGTGCCAGCAGCTATAGCGGGGTACTTGGCAATGAGCAGTTCTTC.

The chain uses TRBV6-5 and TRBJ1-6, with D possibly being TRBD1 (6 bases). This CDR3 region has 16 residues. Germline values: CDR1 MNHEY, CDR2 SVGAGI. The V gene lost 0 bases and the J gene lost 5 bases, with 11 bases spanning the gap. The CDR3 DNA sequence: TGTGCCAGCAGTTACTCCTTGGCAGGGGATAATTCACCCCTCCACTTT. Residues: CASSYSLAGDNSPLHF.

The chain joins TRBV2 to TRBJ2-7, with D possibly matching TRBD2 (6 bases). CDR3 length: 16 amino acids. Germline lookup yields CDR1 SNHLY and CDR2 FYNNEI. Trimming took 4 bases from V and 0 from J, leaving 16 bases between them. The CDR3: CASSAGVGFSSYEQYF. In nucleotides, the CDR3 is TGTGCCAGCAGTGCGGGGGTGGGTTTTAGCTCCTACGAGCAGTACTTC.

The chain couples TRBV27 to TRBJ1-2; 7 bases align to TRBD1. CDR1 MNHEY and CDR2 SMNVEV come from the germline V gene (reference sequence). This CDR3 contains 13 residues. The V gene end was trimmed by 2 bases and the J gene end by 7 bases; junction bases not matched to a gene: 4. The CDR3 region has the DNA TGTGCCAGCAGTTTACAGGGGGAGGCTGGCTACACCTTC. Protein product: CASSLQGEAGYTF.

The CDR3 is CASSLGSSGGSDTQYF. CDR3 DNA sequence: TGCGCCAGCAGCTTGGGATCTAGCGGGGGCTCAGATACGCAGTATTTT. This chain connects TRBV5-1 to TRBJ2-3, with TRBD2 matching over 10 bases. The germline gives CDR1 SGHRS, CDR2 YFSETQ. The J segment lost 4 bases and the V segment lost 0 bases, leaving 5 bases of the junction unmatched. The CDR3 is 16 residues long.

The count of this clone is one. The CDR3 loop reads CASSPLEGSRDKLYGYTF. The CDR3 DNA reads TGTGCCAGCAGCCCCTTAGAGGGATCCCGGGACAAGCTCTATGGCTACACCTTC. This chain uses TRBV11-2 with TRBJ1-2, with D possibly being TRBD1 (6 bases). V lost 5 bases to trimming and J lost 4 bases, with 26 bases between them. The germline gives CDR1 SGHAT, CDR2 FQNNGV. This CDR3 has 18 residues.

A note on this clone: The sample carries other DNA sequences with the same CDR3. The CDR3 nucleotides are TGTGCCAGCAGCTTAGTTCGGGGGGCAAACACCGGGGAGCTGTTTTTT. This encodes CASSLVRGANTGELFF. The rearrangement joins TRBV7-2 to TRBJ2-2; D may be TRBD2 (7 bases). This CDR3 comprises 16 residues. V lost 1 base and J lost 2, with 11 bases in between. Germline CDR1 is SGHTA and CDR2 is FQGNSA.

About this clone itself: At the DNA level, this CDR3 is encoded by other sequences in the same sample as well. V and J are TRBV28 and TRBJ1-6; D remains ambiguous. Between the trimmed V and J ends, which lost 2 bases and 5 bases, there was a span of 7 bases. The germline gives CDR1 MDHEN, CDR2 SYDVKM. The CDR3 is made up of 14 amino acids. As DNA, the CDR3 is TGTGCCAGCAGTTTAGGGCAGAATAATTCACCCCTCCACTTT. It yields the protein CASSLGQNNSPLHF.

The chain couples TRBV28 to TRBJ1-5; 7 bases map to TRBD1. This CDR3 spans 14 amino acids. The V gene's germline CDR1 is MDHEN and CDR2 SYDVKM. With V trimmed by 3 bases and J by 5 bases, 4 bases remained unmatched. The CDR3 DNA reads TGTGCCAGCAGTTTCTCTCAGGGGGATCAGCCCCAGCATTTT. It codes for CASSFSQGDQPQHF.

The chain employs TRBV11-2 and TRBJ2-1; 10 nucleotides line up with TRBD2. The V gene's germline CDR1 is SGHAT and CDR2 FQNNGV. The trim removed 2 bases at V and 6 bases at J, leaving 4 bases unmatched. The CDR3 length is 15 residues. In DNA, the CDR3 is TGTGCCAGCAGCTTAACCAGCGGGGGGGTCAATGAGCAGTTCTTC. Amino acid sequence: CASSLTSGGVNEQFF.

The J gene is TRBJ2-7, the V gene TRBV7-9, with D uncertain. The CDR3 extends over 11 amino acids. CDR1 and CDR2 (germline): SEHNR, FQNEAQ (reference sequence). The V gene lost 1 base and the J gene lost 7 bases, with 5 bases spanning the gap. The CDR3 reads CASSLGREQYF. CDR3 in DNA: TGTGCCAGCAGCTTAGGGAGAGAGCAGTACTTC.

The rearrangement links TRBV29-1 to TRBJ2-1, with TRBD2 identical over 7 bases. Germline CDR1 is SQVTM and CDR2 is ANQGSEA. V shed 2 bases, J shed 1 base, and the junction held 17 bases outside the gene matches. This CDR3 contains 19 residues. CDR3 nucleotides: TGCAGCGTTGAATCTCCCCTGCTAGCGGAACAATTTTCCTACAATGAGCAGTTCTTC. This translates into CSVESPLLAEQFSYNEQFF.

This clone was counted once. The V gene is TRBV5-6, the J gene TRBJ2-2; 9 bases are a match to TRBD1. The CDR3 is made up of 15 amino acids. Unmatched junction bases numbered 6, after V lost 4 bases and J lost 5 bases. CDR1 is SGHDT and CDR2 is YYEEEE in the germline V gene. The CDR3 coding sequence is TGTGCCAGCAGCCGCGGGACAGGGCGGACCGGGGAGCTGTTTTTT. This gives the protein CASSRGTGRTGELFF.

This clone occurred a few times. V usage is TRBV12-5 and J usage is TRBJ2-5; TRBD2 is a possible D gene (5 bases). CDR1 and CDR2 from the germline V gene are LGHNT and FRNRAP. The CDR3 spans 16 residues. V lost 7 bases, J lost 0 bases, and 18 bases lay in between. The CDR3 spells CASAPEGQEDQETQYF. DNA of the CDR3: TGTGCTAGTGCCCCTGAAGGGCAGGAGGACCAAGAGACCCAGTACTTC.

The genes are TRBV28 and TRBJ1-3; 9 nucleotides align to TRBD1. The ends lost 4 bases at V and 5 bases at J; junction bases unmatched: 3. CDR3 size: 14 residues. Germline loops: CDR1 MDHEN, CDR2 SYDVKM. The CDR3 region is CASSSGQGRNTIYF. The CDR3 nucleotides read TGTGCCAGCAGTTCCGGACAGGGGCGAAACACCATATATTTT.

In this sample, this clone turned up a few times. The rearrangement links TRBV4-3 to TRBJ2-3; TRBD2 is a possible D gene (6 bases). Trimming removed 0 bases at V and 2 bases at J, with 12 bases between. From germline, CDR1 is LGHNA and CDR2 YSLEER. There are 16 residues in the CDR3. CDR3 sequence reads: CASSQEGGGDTDTQYF. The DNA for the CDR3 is TGCGCCAGCAGCCAAGAGGGCGGCGGGGACACAGATACGCAGTATTTT.